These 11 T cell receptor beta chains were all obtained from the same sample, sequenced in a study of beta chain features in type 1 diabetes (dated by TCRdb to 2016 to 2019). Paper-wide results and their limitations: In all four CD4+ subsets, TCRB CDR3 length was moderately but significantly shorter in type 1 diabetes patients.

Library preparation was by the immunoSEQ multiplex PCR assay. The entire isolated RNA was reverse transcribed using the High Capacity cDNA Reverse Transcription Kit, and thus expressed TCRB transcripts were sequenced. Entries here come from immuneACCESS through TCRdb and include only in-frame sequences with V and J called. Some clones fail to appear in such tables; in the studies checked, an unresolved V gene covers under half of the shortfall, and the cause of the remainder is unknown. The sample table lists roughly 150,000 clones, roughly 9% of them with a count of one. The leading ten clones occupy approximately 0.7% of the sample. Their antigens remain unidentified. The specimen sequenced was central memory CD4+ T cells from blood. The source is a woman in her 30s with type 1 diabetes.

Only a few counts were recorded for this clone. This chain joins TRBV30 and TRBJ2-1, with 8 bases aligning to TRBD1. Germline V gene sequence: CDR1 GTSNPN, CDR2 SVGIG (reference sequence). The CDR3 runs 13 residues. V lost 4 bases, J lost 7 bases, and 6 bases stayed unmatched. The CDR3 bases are TGTGCCTGGACGCGGACAGGGAATAATGAGCAGTTCTTC. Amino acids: CAWTRTGNNEQFF.

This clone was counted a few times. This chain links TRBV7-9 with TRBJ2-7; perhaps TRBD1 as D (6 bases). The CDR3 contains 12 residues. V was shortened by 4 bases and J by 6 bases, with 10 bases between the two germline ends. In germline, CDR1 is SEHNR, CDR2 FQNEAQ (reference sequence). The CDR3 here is CASSSGVGEQYF. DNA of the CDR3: TGTGCCAGCAGCTCAGGGGTCGGCGAGCAGTACTTC. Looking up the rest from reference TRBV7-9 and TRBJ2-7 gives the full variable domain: DTGVSQNPRHKITKRGQNVTFRCDPISEHNRLYWYRQTLGQGPEFLTYFQNEAQLEKSRLLSDRFSAERPKGSFSTLEIQRTEQGDSAMYLCASSSGVGEQYFGPGTRLTVT.

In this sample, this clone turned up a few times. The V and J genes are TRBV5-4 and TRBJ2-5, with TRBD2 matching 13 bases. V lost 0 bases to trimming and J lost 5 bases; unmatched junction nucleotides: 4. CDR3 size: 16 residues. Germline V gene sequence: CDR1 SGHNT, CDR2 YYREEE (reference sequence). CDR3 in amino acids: CASSLAWTSGSETQYF. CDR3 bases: TGTGCCAGCAGCTTGGCCTGGACTAGCGGGAGCGAGACCCAGTACTTC.

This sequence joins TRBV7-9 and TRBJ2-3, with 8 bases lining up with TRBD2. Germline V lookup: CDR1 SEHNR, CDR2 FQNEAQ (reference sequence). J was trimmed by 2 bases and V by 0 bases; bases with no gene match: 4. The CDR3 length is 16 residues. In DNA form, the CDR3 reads TGTGCCAGCAGCTTAGCTAGCGGGACTATCACAGATACGCAGTATTTT. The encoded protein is CASSLASGTITDTQYF.

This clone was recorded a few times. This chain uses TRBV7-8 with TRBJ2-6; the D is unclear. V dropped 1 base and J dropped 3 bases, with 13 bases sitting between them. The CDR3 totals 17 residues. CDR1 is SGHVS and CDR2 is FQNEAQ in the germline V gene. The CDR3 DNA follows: TGTGCCAGCAGCTTAGTTCCCGTCTATCGTGGGGCCAACGTCCTGACTTTC. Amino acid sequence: CASSLVPVYRGANVLTF.

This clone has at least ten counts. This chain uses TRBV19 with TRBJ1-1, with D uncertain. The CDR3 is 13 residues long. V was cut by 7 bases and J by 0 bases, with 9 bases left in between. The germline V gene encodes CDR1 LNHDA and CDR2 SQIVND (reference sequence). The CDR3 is CASTTLMNTEAFF. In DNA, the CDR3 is TGTGCCAGTACAACATTAATGAACACTGAAGCTTTCTTT.

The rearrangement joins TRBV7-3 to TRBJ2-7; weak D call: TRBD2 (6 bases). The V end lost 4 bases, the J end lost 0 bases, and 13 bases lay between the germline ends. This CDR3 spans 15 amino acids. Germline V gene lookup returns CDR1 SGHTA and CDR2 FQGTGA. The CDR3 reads CASSSQAGSSYEQYF. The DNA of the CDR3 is TGTGCCAGCAGCTCCCAAGCGGGTAGCTCCTACGAGCAGTACTTC.

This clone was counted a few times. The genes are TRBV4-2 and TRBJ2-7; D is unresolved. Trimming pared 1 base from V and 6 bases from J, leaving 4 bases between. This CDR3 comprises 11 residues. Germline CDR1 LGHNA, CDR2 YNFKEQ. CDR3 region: CASSQGREQYF. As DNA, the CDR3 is TGTGCCAGCAGCCAAGGTCGCGAGCAGTACTTC.

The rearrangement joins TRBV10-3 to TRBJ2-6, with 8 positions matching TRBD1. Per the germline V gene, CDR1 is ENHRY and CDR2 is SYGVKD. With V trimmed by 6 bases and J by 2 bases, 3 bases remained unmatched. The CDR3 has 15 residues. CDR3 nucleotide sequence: TGTGCCATCAGGACAGGGGCAGCTGGGGCCAACGTCCTGACTTTC. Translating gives CAIRTGAAGANVLTF.

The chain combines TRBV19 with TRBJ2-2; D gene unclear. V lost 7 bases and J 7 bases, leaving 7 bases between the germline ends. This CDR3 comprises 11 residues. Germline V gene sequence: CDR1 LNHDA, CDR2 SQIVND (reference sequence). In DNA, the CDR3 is TGTGCCAGTATCGAGGACGGGGAGCTGTTTTTT. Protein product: CASIEDGELFF.

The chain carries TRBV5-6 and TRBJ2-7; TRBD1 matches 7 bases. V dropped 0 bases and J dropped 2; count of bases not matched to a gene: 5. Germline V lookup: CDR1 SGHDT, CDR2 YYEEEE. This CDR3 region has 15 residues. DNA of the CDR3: TGTGCCAGCAGCTTGGAAGGACAGGACCCCTACGAGCAGTACTTC. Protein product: CASSLEGQDPYEQYF.